This TCR beta chain stems from a study of Graves' ophthalmopathy and Graves' hyperthyroidism. CDR3 length: 15 residues. CDR1 and CDR2 from the germline V gene are SEHNR and FQNEAQ (reference sequence). V trimming: 5 bases; J trimming: 5 bases; junction bases outside the gene matches: 8. Points from the study as a whole: The majority of expanded thyroid clonotypes above 0.001 frequency also occurred in blood.

Ophthalmopathy-affected donors exhibited moderate-to-severe activity, CAS ≥3, NOSPECS ≥4, and duration under 3 months. This clonotype came up many times. Its matching antigen is unknown. RNA served as the template for amplifying TCR beta CDR3 regions. The workflow started with a first-round RT-PCR run with HTBI primers and then moved on to a second-round multiplex PCR. From the multiplex PCR reads, TCRdb called clonotypes with MiXCR, one entry per CDR3 protein. This sample has about 58,000 distinct CDR3 sequences, with less than 65% found just once. The chain recombines TRBV7-9 with TRBJ2-2; 7 bases are shared with TRBD1. Sequencing was done on a sample of peripheral blood. The source is an adult woman with Graves' ophthalmopathy. CDR3 sequence (DNA): TGTGCCAGCAGCCGACTTGACAGGGAGACCGGGGAGCTGTTTTTT. The encoded protein is CASSRLDRETGELFF.